Shown below are 3 T cell receptor beta chains from a single sample sequenced in a study of CD4+ T cells in melanoma. The table came from immunoSEQ multiplex PCR; TCRdb's copy has only in-frame clones and leaves some out. The sample has more than 90,000 clones; 92% are singletons. Source material: peripheral blood. These TCRs come from a human donor with melanoma.

The chain has TRBV6-6 and TRBJ1-5; 8 bases align to TRBD1. CDR3 length equals 15 residues. V lost 7 bases and J lost 4; bases outside the gene matches: 9. Germline CDR1 MNHNY, CDR2 SVGAGI (reference sequence). CDR3 amino acids: CASTLEDRENQPQHF. The CDR3 DNA follows: TGTGCCAGCACTCTCGAGGACAGGGAGAATCAGCCCCAGCATTTT.

This chain links TRBV2 with TRBJ2-3; the match to TRBD2 covers 15 bases. The V segment lost 3 bases and the J segment 0 bases; nucleotides outside the gene matches: 4. Germline values: CDR1 SNHLY, CDR2 FYNNEI. The CDR3 has 18 residues. DNA of the CDR3: TGTGCCAGCAGTGACGGCGGGACTAGCGGGAGGAGCACAGATACGCAGTATTTT. Protein sequence: CASSDGGTSGRSTDTQYF.

In the case of this clone: This specimen includes other DNA sequences encoding the same CDR3. The rearrangement links TRBV5-8 to TRBJ1-1, with a weak D call TRBD1 (5 bases). The CDR3 has 14 amino acids. Germline V gene data show CDR1 as SGHTS and CDR2 as YDEGEE. V lost 0 bases and J lost 5, with 11 bases in between. The CDR3 DNA follows: TGTGCCAGCAGCTTGGGGCAGGGAAGAACTGAAGCTTTCTTT. This gives the protein CASSLGQGRTEAFF. Using reference TRBV5-8 and TRBJ1-1 for the parts outside the CDR3, the full variable domain is EAGVTQSPTHLIKTRGQQATLRCSPISGHTSVYWYQQALGLGLQFLLWYDEGEERNRGNFPPRFSGRQFPNYSSELNVNALELEDSALYLCASSLGQGRTEAFFGQGTRLTVV.